The present entry profiles one TCR beta chain with its context. Germline V gene sequence: CDR1 LGHNA, CDR2 YSLEER. V gave up 2 bases and J gave up 6 bases; unmatched junction bases: 0. The length of the CDR3 is 14 residues. This entry is derived from a study of early T cells in non-severe SARS-CoV-2 infection. MiXCR, applied by TCRdb to the 5' RACE reads, yields one record per CDR3 protein. Of nearly 60,000 distinct CDR3 sequences detected, 10% to 15% appear once; the ten largest clones hold approximately 10%. This TCR came from an adult who was a healthcare worker with PCR-confirmed SARS-CoV-2 infection or an uninfected control (not recorded which). Sequencing was performed on whole blood. The chain joins TRBV4-3 to TRBJ2-3, with TRBD2 identical over 12 bases. CDR3 DNA: TGCGCCAGCAGCCAACTAGCGGGGGGGGATACGCAGTATTTT. Translating gives CASSQLAGGDTQYF.